This is a list of T cell receptor beta chains from one sample in a study of cytomegalovirus exposure and HLA in healthy donors. The assay was immunoSEQ multiplex PCR, and TCRdb's table has in-frame clones only and misses some. The sample lists fewer than 70,000 clones; more than 60% were seen once. The source material was PBMCs. The receptors were gathered from a male donor in good health and CMV-seropositive. Both conserved end residues are part of each CDR3. The D gene is left open where the match is weak. Size is omitted from some rows. Given values are once, few, many or a class for expanded clones.

TRBJ2-7	NA	TRBV7-6	NA	CASSLESQFGEQYF	TGTGCCAGCAGCTTAGAGTCACAGTTCGGCGAGCAGTACTTC
TRBJ2-7	NA	TRBV4-1	TRBD1	CASSVRTGGDEQYF	TGCGCCAGCAGCGTCCGGACAGGGGGCGACGAGCAGTACTTC
TRBJ2-5	NA	TRBV11-3	NA	CASSGGQGGQETQYF	TGTGCCAGCTCAGGGGGGCAGGGTGGGCAAGAGACCCAGTACTTC
TRBJ2-2	NA	TRBV25-1	TRBD1	CASGRTGGTGELFF	TGTGCCAGCGGCAGGACAGGGGGCACCGGGGAGCTGTTTTTT
TRBJ2-1	few	TRBV19	NA	CATVEEGTYNEQFF	TGTGCCACAGTCGAGGAGGGGACCTACAATGAGCAGTTCTTC
TRBJ2-7	NA	TRBV7-2	TRBD1	CASSSWGQGPYEQYF	TGTGCCAGCAGCTCGTGGGGACAGGGCCCCTACGAGCAGTACTTC
TRBJ1-5	few	TRBV10-2	NA	CASSEITVQPQHF	TGCGCCAGCAGTGAGATTACAGTTCAGCCCCAGCATTTT
TRBJ1-6	few	TRBV11-2	NA	CASSYRGDANSPLHF	TGTGCCAGCAGCTACCGGGGGGACGCAAATTCACCCCTCCACTTT
TRBJ2-7	NA	TRBV7-6	TRBD1	CASSLDTGGGFEQYF	TGTGCCAGCAGCTTAGATACAGGGGGAGGTTTCGAGCAGTACTTC
TRBJ2-3	NA	TRBV6-5	NA	CASSFLRTDTQYF	TGTGCCAGCAGTTTCCTACGCACAGATACGCAGTATTTT
TRBJ2-1	NA	TRBV11-1	TRBD1	CASSRQGLSYNEQFF	TGTGCCAGCAGTCGACAGGGGCTCTCCTACAATGAGCAGTTCTTC
TRBJ2-3	NA	TRBV28	NA	CASSFGGHSTDTQYF	TGTGCCAGCAGTTTTGGGGGCCATAGCACAGATACGCAGTATTTT
TRBJ2-1	few	TRBV6-5	TRBD2	CASRPTSGGRVEQFF	TGTGCCAGCAGGCCGACTAGCGGGGGGCGGGTTGAGCAGTTCTTC
TRBJ2-3	once	TRBV29-1	TRBD2	CSVRDGLAGGLLADTQYF	TGCAGCGTTCGAGACGGACTAGCGGGAGGGCTTCTCGCAGATACGCAGTATTTT
TRBJ1-1	NA	TRBV14	NA	CASSQVSRMGTEAFF	TGTGCCAGCAGCCAAGTGAGCAGGATGGGCACTGAAGCTTTCTTT
TRBJ2-7	NA	TRBV6-5	NA	CASSTKTGAYYEQYF	TGTGCCAGCAGTACCAAAACAGGAGCCTACTACGAGCAGTACTTC
TRBJ1-5	NA	TRBV12-5	NA	CASGLVTRVELQPQHF	TGTGCTAGTGGTTTGGTAACCAGGGTGGAACTTCAGCCCCAGCATTTT
TRBJ1-6	NA	TRBV9	TRBD1	CASSVADRVGSPLHF	TGTGCCAGCAGCGTAGCGGACAGGGTTGGTTCACCCCTCCACTTT
TRBJ1-5	NA	TRBV6-5	NA	CASRRSGGDQPQHF	TGTGCCAGCAGGCGGTCGGGGGGGGATCAGCCCCAGCATTTT
TRBJ1-5	few	TRBV11-2	NA	CASSLGGENSNQPQHF	TGTGCCAGCAGCTTAGGGGGAGAGAATAGCAATCAGCCCCAGCATTTT
TRBJ2-2	NA	TRBV5-6	NA	CASSLFRGGAQVGELFF	TGTGCCAGCAGCTTATTCAGGGGTGGGGCCCAGGTCGGGGAGCTGTTTTTT
TRBJ1-4	NA	TRBV5-1	TRBD1	CASSLGLTGGATNEKLFF	TGCGCCAGCAGCTTGGGTCTCACAGGGGGGGCGACTAATGAAAAACTGTTTTTT
TRBJ2-2	NA	TRBV30	TRBD2	CACHRSGGVAGELFF	TGTGCCTGCCATCGTAGTGGGGGGGTGGCCGGGGAGCTGTTTTTT
TRBJ2-7	NA	TRBV6-6	TRBD1	CASSYPGGYEQYF	TGTGCCAGCAGTTACCCAGGGGGCTACGAGCAGTACTTC
TRBJ2-5	NA	TRBV4-3	TRBD1	CASSYSSGGIQETQYF	TGCGCCAGCAGCTATAGTTCAGGGGGCATCCAAGAGACCCAGTACTTC
TRBJ2-3	NA	TRBV2	TRBD1	CASSPPTGWGTDTQYF	TGTGCCAGCAGTCCCCCGACAGGGTGGGGCACAGATACGCAGTATTTT
TRBJ1-1	once	TRBV9	NA	CASSASSGRGDNTEAFF	TGTGCCAGCAGCGCCTCCTCGGGGAGGGGGGATAACACTGAAGCTTTCTTT
TRBJ1-3	NA	TRBV18	NA	CASSPPGIEGGNTIYF	TGTGCCAGCTCACCACCGGGTATAGAGGGCGGAAACACCATATATTTT
TRBJ1-2	NA	TRBV5-1	NA	CASTYGSLGRYGYTF	TGCGCCAGCACCTACGGGAGCCTGGGCCGCTATGGCTACACCTTC
TRBJ1-3	NA	TRBV5-4	NA	CASSFNGGDDYTIYF	TGTGCCAGCAGCTTCAATGGAGGGGATGATTACACCATATATTTT
TRBJ2-1	once	TRBV10-1	NA	CASSETADNEQFF	TGCGCCAGCAGTGAGACAGCTGACAATGAGCAGTTCTTC
TRBJ1-2	NA	TRBV30	NA	CAWRAAETMYGYTF	TGTGCCTGGAGGGCGGCCGAGACCATGTATGGCTACACCTTC
TRBJ2-7	NA	TRBV27	NA	CASSSDRSSYEQYF	TGTGCCAGCAGTTCCGACAGGTCCTCCTACGAGCAGTACTTC
TRBJ2-5	NA	TRBV5-6	TRBD1	CASSFGTGGETQYF	TGTGCCAGCAGCTTTGGGACAGGGGGAGAGACCCAGTACTTC
TRBJ2-1	few	TRBV11-2	NA	CASSLGTRTVEQFF	TGTGCCAGCAGCTTGGGGACAAGAACGGTTGAGCAGTTCTTC
TRBJ2-7	NA	TRBV5-5	TRBD2	CASSLDGFRTSGPYEQYF	TGTGCCAGCAGCTTGGATGGGTTCAGGACTAGCGGTCCCTACGAGCAGTACTTC
TRBJ2-4	once	TRBV27	TRBD2	CASSHTWGGPKNIQYF	TGTGCCAGCAGTCACACCTGGGGGGGTCCCAAAAACATTCAGTACTTC
TRBJ1-5	NA	TRBV30	NA	CAWSRGEGNQPQHF	TGTGCCTGGAGCCGGGGAGAGGGCAATCAGCCCCAGCATTTT
TRBJ2-7	once	TRBV14	NA	CASSQAWTGILYEQYF	TGTGCCAGCAGCCAAGCTTGGACGGGGATTTTGTACGAGCAGTACTTC
TRBJ2-4	NA	TRBV4-1	TRBD2	CASSQDSRVAGGLSKNIQYF	TGCGCCAGCAGCCAAGATTCGCGGGTAGCGGGAGGGTTGTCCAAAAACATTCAGTACTTC
TRBJ2-2	NA	TRBV29-1	NA	CSVAGGTDTGELFF	TGCAGCGTTGCCGGAGGGACCGACACCGGGGAGCTGTTTTTT
TRBJ1-6	few	TRBV10-3	TRBD1	CASRQGLGWNSPLHF	TGTGCCAGCCGACAGGGCTTGGGGTGGAATTCACCCCTCCACTTT
TRBJ1-5	few	TRBV19	TRBD1	CASSYRGGSINQPQHF	TGTGCCAGTAGTTACAGGGGAGGCTCGATCAATCAGCCCCAGCATTTT
TRBJ2-2	NA	TRBV12-5	TRBD1	CASGFGQGASTGELFF	TGTGCTAGTGGTTTTGGACAGGGGGCAAGTACCGGGGAGCTGTTTTTT
TRBJ2-1	NA	TRBV5-6	TRBD2	CASSYPEVGTSSYNEQFF	TGTGCCAGCAGCTATCCCGAGGTTGGGACTAGCTCCTACAATGAGCAGTTCTTC
TRBJ2-3	NA	TRBV21-1	NA	CASSKEGLAGGPWADTQYF	TGTGCCAGCAGCAAAGAGGGGCTAGCGGGAGGGCCATGGGCAGATACGCAGTATTTT
TRBJ2-1	NA	TRBV5-4	TRBD1	CASSPTGGRKNEQFF	TGTGCCAGCAGCCCAACAGGGGGCAGAAAAAATGAGCAGTTCTTC
TRBJ2-1	few	TRBV29-1	TRBD2	CSVVEWREGPNEQFF	TGCAGCGTTGTTGAGTGGCGGGAGGGCCCCAATGAGCAGTTCTTC
TRBJ2-3	NA	TRBV10-3	TRBD2	CAISGSGGEDTQYF	TGTGCCATCAGTGGGAGCGGGGGGGAAGATACGCAGTATTTT
TRBJ2-7	NA	TRBV9	NA	CASSATGPTSGEQYF	TGTGCCAGCAGCGCCACCGGACCGACATCAGGGGAGCAGTACTTC
TRBJ2-7	NA	TRBV23-1	NA	CASSRARPEQYF	TGCGCCAGCAGTCGGGCCAGACCCGAGCAGTACTTC
TRBJ1-5	NA	TRBV2	NA	CASSEDSTGTQPQHF	TGTGCCAGCAGTGAGGATTCCACAGGGACTCAGCCCCAGCATTTT
TRBJ1-5	NA	TRBV6-1	NA	CASSEAGGRQPQHF	TGTGCCAGCAGTGAAGCAGGGGGTAGACAGCCCCAGCATTTT
TRBJ2-4	NA	TRBV11-2	NA	CASSLVGGASTKNIQYF	TGTGCCAGCAGCTTAGTAGGGGGGGCGTCAACCAAAAACATTCAGTACTTC